The source of this T cell receptor beta chain is a study of CXCR3-negative and CXCR3-positive naive CD8 T cells (dated by TCRdb to about 2019). Looking at the study overall: In total, 130 million to 150 million TRB reads were obtained, or roughly 1.5 +/- 0.3 million reads per library. Diversity and physicochemical repertoire analyses were performed on 11 donors pooled from two independent experiments. The TRBV-TRBJ cluster analysis covered naive subsets from 5 donors and memory cells from 3 donors. Broad study findings and their caveats: Within the same donor, TRBV-TRBJ usage looked similar between naive CXCR3-negative and CXCR3-positive cells, but memory cells had distinct patterns. Compared with CXCR3-negative naive cells, CXCR3-positive naive cells had TRB CDR3s with higher hydrophobicity (lower Kidera factor 4), lower energy, and higher strength and volume indices. Because surface CD5, which is linked to self-reactivity in mice, was comparable between the naive subsets, TCR interaction strength was also inferred from the physicochemical properties of TRB CDR3s. Freshly isolated PBMCs were used for most assays because CXCR3 expression partially decreased after cryopreservation. Comparably high repertoire diversity was found in both naive subsets, whereas much lower repertoire diversity was found in memory CD8+ T cells.

Each CD8+ T cell subset was flow-sorted in triplicate, and 300,000 or so cells per subset were placed directly into RLT lysis buffer. To exclude memory contaminants, naive CD8+ T cells were stringently defined as CD45RO-CCR7+CD27+CD95-. Peripheral blood mononuclear cells were isolated from buffy coats by standard density gradient centrifugation. Naive CXCR3-negative and CXCR3-positive CD8+ T cells were flow-sorted using a FACSAria III. Total RNA was extracted from sorted cells with an RNeasy Mini Kit. This sample was sequenced with a NextSeq 550. The Human TCR Profiling Kit (MiLaboratory) was used to prepare UMI-labeled 5' RACE TRB cDNA libraries. The full amount of extracted RNA was used for cDNA synthesis, and the full amount of resulting cDNA was used for PCR amplification. The libraries were made side by side, with each library going through the same number of PCR cycles. On the authors' methods: MIGEC and MiXCR extracted about 53,000 +/- 10,000 unique UMI-labeled TRB cDNA molecules per library, requiring at least two reads per UMI. On average, each library contained approximately 40,000 +/- 10,000 functional in-frame TRB CDR3 nucleotide clonotypes without stop codons. After downsampling to 5000 UMI-labeled TRB molecules per sample, diversity metrics, including normalized Shannon-Wiener and Chao1, were computed in VDJtools. Clonotype-size-weighted physicochemical properties of the central five CDR3 residues (interaction energy, strength, volume and Kidera factor 4) were computed in VDJtools. TCRdb reanalyzed the reads, keeping one entry per CDR3 protein sequence and omitting DNA. The V and J calls, along with clone size, are taken from TCRdb and not from the paper's own processing. In this sample's table one finds roughly 110,000 distinct CDR3 sequences. The top ten hold 0.38% of the sample.

Of note for this clonotype: Its antigen is not yet known.

CDR1 is given as MDHEN and CDR2 as SYDVKM, both from the germline V gene. From the cysteine through the phenylalanine, the CDR3 covers 12 amino acids. A DNA sequence was not provided. This receptor was obtained from a human donor in good health. Some clones in this sample may be carry-over from other donors' samples. Sequencing was carried out using naive CXCR3+ CD8+ T cells from blood. This specimen's cell subset or site label, interpreted: CD45RO-CCR7+CD27+CD95- naive CD8+ T cells expressing CXCR3 (TNR3+). The chain employs TRBV28 and TRBJ2-7. The CDR3 protein sequence reads: CASSFGSYEQYF.